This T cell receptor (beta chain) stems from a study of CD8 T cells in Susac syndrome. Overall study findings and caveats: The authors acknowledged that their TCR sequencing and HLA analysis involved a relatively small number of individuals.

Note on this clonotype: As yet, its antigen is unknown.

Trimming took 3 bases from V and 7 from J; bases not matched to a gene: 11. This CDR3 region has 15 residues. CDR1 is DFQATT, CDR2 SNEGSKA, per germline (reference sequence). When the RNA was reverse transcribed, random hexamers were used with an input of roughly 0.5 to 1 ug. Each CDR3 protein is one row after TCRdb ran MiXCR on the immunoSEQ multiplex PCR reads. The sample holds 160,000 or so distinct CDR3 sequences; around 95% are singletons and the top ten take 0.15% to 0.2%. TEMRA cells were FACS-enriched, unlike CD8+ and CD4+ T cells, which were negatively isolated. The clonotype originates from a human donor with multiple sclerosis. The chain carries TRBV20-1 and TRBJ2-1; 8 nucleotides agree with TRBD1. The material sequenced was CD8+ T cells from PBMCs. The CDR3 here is CSASPDRASENEQFF. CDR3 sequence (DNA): TGCAGTGCTAGCCCGGACAGGGCGTCGGAGAATGAGCAGTTCTTC.